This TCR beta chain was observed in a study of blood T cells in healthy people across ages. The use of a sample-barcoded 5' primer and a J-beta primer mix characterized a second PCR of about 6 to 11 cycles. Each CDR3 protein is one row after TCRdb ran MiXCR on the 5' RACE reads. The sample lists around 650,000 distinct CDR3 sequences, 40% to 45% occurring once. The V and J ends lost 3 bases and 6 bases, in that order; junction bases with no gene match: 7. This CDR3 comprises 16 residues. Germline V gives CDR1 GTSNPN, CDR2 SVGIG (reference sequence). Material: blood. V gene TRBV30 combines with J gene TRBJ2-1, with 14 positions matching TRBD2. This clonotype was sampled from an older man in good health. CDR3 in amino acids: CAWSHGTSGGTNEQFF. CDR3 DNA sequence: TGTGCCTGGAGCCACGGGACTAGCGGGGGAACCAATGAGCAGTTCTTC.